Shown below are 27 T cell receptor beta chains from a single sample sequenced in a study of blood T cell repertoires in COVID-19. Sequencing used immunoSEQ multiplex PCR; TCRdb keeps in-frame clones, though not all of them. The sample yields roughly 62,000 clones, around 87% seen once. The material sequenced was peripheral blood. The receptors were gathered from a man aged 65 to 79 with acute or convalescent COVID-19.

This clone has just a few counts. This chain joins TRBV25-1 and TRBJ1-6, with 7 bases identical to TRBD1. The germline gives CDR1 MGHDK, CDR2 SYGVNS. The CDR3 has 13 residues. Trimming at V came to 6 bases and at J to 7 bases, leaving 3 bases not matched to a gene. CDR3 region: CASRYRGNSPLHF. The CDR3 bases are TGTGCCAGCAGGTACAGGGGAAATTCACCCCTCCACTTT.

DNA of the CDR3: TGCGCCAGCAGCTTGCGGACAGACCCCTACAATGAGCAGTTCTTC. It encodes CASSLRTDPYNEQFF. The chain is built from TRBV5-1 and TRBJ2-1; TRBD1 might be the D (6 bases). Trimming cost V 1 base and J 2 bases, with 10 bases left between them. The CDR3 extends over 15 amino acids. The germline CDR1 and CDR2 sequences are SGHRS and YFSETQ. Full variable domain (missing parts from reference TRBV5-1 and TRBJ2-1): KAGVTQTPRYLIKTRGQQVTLSCSPISGHRSVSWYQQTPGQGLQFLFEYFSETQRNKGNFPGRFSGRQFSNSRSEMNVSTLELGDSALYLCASSLRTDPYNEQFFGPGTRLTVL.

The chain links TRBV2 to TRBJ2-5; 12 positions match TRBD2. The CDR3 runs 15 residues. Germline V lookup: CDR1 SNHLY, CDR2 FYNNEI. The ends lost 7 bases at V and 2 bases at J; junction bases unmatched: 5. CDR3 protein: CASMTSGGWQETQYF. CDR3 sequence (DNA): TGTGCCAGCATGACTAGCGGGGGTTGGCAAGAGACCCAGTACTTC.

The chain carries TRBV6-5 and TRBJ1-2; TRBD1 matches at 9 bases. CDR1 MNHEY and CDR2 SVGAGI come from the germline V gene. The CDR3 spans 15 residues. V trimming: 6 bases; J trimming: 6 bases; junction bases outside the gene matches: 11. This CDR3 is CASRTGTGLRDGYTF. The DNA for the CDR3 is TGTGCCAGCAGGACCGGGACAGGGCTCCGTGATGGCTACACCTTC.

V is TRBV7-9 and J is TRBJ1-4; no firm D call. The CDR3 loop spans 13 amino acids. Germline V lookup: CDR1 SEHNR, CDR2 FQNEAQ (reference sequence). V was pared by 5 bases and J by 8 bases, with 12 bases between. CDR3 residues: CASSPITMEKLFF. The DNA for the CDR3 is TGTGCCAGCAGCCCAATTACTATGGAAAAACTGTTTTTT. The full variable domain, rest sourced from reference TRBV7-9 and TRBJ1-4, is DTGVSQNPRHKITKRGQNVTFRCDPISEHNRLYWYRQTLGQGPEFLTYFQNEAQLEKSRLLSDRFSAERPKGSFSTLEIQRTEQGDSAMYLCASSPITMEKLFFGSGTQLSVL.

The genes are TRBV6-5 and TRBJ1-1; tentatively, D is TRBD1 (6 bases). V dropped 0 bases and J dropped 5 bases, with 16 bases sitting between them. The CDR3 extends over 16 amino acids. Germline V gene sequence: CDR1 MNHEY, CDR2 SVGAGI. Here the CDR3 reads CASSYSEIERGTEAFF. The CDR3 bases are TGTGCCAGCAGTTACTCGGAGATTGAAAGGGGGACTGAAGCTTTCTTT.

This chain uses TRBV2 with TRBJ2-7, with TRBD2 as a possible D gene (6 bases). Germline lookup yields CDR1 SNHLY and CDR2 FYNNEI. The CDR3 runs 15 residues. The V gene lost 7 bases and the J gene lost 4 bases, with 20 bases spanning the gap. The CDR3 nucleotides are TGTGCCAGCAAAGGTGGGACTCAACGGGTTTACGAGCAGTACTTC. Translated: CASKGGTQRVYEQYF.

The chain has TRBV3-1 (or the pseudogene TRBV3-2) and TRBJ2-5, with 16 bases identical to TRBD2. This CDR3 is 18 amino acids long. Trimming at V came to 4 bases and at J to 1 base, leaving 6 bases not matched to a gene. The germline CDR1 and CDR2 sequences are LGHDT and YNNKEL (reference sequence). The CDR3 is CASSLEGLAGGPQETQYF. The CDR3 DNA reads as TGTGCCAGCAGCCTTGAGGGACTAGCGGGGGGGCCCCAAGAGACCCAGTACTTC.

The chain has TRBV5-8 and TRBJ1-5, with TRBD1 as a possible D gene (5 bases). V was cut by 3 bases and J by 7 bases, with 5 bases left in between. The CDR3 contains 11 residues. The germline V gene encodes CDR1 SGHTS and CDR2 YDEGEE. CDR3: CASSYRQPQHF. The CDR3 nucleotides are TGTGCCAGCAGCTACAGGCAGCCCCAGCATTTT.

This chain links TRBV14 with TRBJ2-1, with 7 bases matching TRBD2. Germline V gene sequence: CDR1 SGHDN, CDR2 FVKESK. V dropped 4 bases and J dropped 5; count of bases not matched to a gene: 8. The length of the CDR3 is 15 residues. DNA for the CDR3: TGTGCCAGCAGCCGACTAGCCGGAACGAACAATGAGCAGTTCTTC. Protein sequence: CASSRLAGTNNEQFF.

The chain recombines TRBV18 with TRBJ1-1; TRBD1 matches 8 bases. The CDR3 consists of 15 residues. Germline V gene lookup returns CDR1 KGHSH and CDR2 LQKENI. With V trimmed by 3 bases and J by 4 bases, 7 bases remained unmatched. The CDR3 loop is CASSPSTGVGTEAFF. As DNA, the CDR3 is TGTGCCAGCTCACCTTCGACAGGGGTGGGCACTGAAGCTTTCTTT.

By frequency in the sample, this clone is medium-sized (0.01 to 0.1%). The chain joins TRBV9 to TRBJ2-3; 8 bases align to TRBD2. The CDR3 length is 15 residues. The trim removed 3 bases at V and 4 bases at J, leaving 7 bases unmatched. Germline loops: CDR1 SGDLS, CDR2 YYNGEE. The CDR3 is CASSGRGLDPDTQYF. DNA of the CDR3: TGTGCCAGCAGCGGCCGGGGACTAGATCCAGATACGCAGTATTTT.

This clone was seen only once. This chain connects TRBV27 to TRBJ2-1; weak D call: TRBD1 (5 bases). Germline assignment: CDR1 MNHEY and CDR2 SMNVEV (reference sequence). This CDR3 spans 14 amino acids. Trimming stripped 2 bases from V and 8 bases from J, with 13 bases between. The CDR3 sequence: CASSLEIPGYEQFF. The DNA of the CDR3 is TGTGCCAGCAGTTTAGAGATTCCAGGGTATGAGCAGTTCTTC.

V usage is TRBV7-8 and J usage is TRBJ2-5; no clear D. Germline CDR1 is SGHVS and CDR2 is FQNEAQ. Trimming removed 7 bases from V and 1 base from J, with 4 bases in between. The CDR3 runs 11 residues. In DNA form, the CDR3 reads TGTGCCAGCACTGTCCAAGAGACCCAGTACTTC. Protein sequence: CASTVQETQYF.

The rearrangement links TRBV30 to TRBJ1-4, with TRBD1 as a possible D gene (5 bases). Germline lookup yields CDR1 GTSNPN and CDR2 SVGIG (reference sequence). Trimming shortened V by 0 bases and J by 5 bases, and 13 bases separated the two germline ends. The CDR3 runs to 15 residues. The CDR3: CAWSVASGRNEKLFF. In nucleotides, the CDR3 is TGTGCCTGGAGTGTTGCGTCAGGGAGGAATGAAAAACTGTTTTTT.

In this sample, this clone turned up a few times. This chain connects TRBV19 to TRBJ2-3; TRBD2 matches at 8 bases. Germline V gene data show CDR1 as LNHDA and CDR2 as SQIVND (reference sequence). Trimming at V came to 3 bases and at J to 7 bases, leaving 18 bases not matched to a gene. The CDR3 consists of 18 residues. CDR3 DNA: TGTGCCAGTAGTATGTTGCCTTCTGGGGCGGGAGGAGTAAATACGCAGTATTTT. Protein product: CASSMLPSGAGGVNTQYF.

This chain links TRBV5-1 with TRBJ2-5, with TRBD2 matching 9 bases. The CDR3 contains 16 residues. CDR1 is SGHRS and CDR2 is YFSETQ in the germline V gene. With V trimmed by 0 bases and J by 1 base, 4 bases remained unmatched. Here the CDR3 DNA reads TGCGCCAGCAGCTTGGTAGCGGGGGCCTTCCAAGAGACCCAGTACTTC. Its translation: CASSLVAGAFQETQYF.

The genes are TRBV5-4 and TRBJ2-1, with D possibly TRBD2 on 6 matching bases. V dropped 2 bases and J dropped 9 bases, with 12 bases sitting between them. CDR3 length: 13 residues. Germline V gene data show CDR1 as SGHNT and CDR2 as YYREEE (reference sequence). CDR3 coding DNA: TGTGCCAGCAGCTTCCTCGGGGGACCTGAGCAGTTCTTC. Amino acids: CASSFLGGPEQFF. The variable domain in full, completed from reference TRBV5-4 and TRBJ2-1, reads ETGVTQSPTHLIKTRGQQVTLRCSSQSGHNTVSWYQQALGQGPQFIFQYYREEENGRGNFPPRFSGLQFPNYSSELNVNALELDDSALYLCASSFLGGPEQFFGPGTRLTVL.

This chain uses TRBV11-2 with TRBJ1-1; D remains unclear. Germline-derived CDR1 and CDR2 are SGHAT and FQNNGV. The CDR3 sequence is 12 residues long. V was shortened by 5 bases and J by 4 bases, with 8 bases between the two germline ends. As DNA, the CDR3 is TGTGCCAGCAGCCCTGTTCCCACTGAAGCTTTCTTT. This gives the protein CASSPVPTEAFF.

This chain links TRBV28 with TRBJ2-7; 14 nucleotides match TRBD2. V lost 5 bases and J lost 3; bases outside the gene matches: 3. Germline CDR1 and CDR2: MDHEN and SYDVKM. This CDR3 contains 15 residues. The CDR3 bases are TGTGCCAGCAGTCGGACTAGCGGGGGGTTCTACGAGCAGTACTTC. Translation: CASSRTSGGFYEQYF. Together with reference TRBV28 and TRBJ2-7, the CDR3 gives the full variable domain: DVKVTQSSRYLVKRTGEKVFLECVQDMDHENMFWYRQDPGLGLRLIYFSYDVKMKEKGDIPEGYSVSREKKERFSLILESASTNQTSMYLCASSRTSGGFYEQYFGPGTRLTVT.

CDR3: CASSLGQGRTTDTQYF. DNA for the CDR3: TGTGCCAGCAGCCTAGGACAGGGAAGGACCACAGATACGCAGTATTTT. The V gene is TRBV11-3, the J gene TRBJ2-3; 8 bases line up with TRBD1. CDR1 is SGHNT, CDR2 YENEEA, per germline. There are 16 residues in the CDR3. With V trimmed by 5 bases and J by 2 bases, 9 bases remained unmatched.

The chain employs TRBV3-1 (or the pseudogene TRBV3-2) and TRBJ1-5, with 7 bases lining up with TRBD1. The germline V gene encodes CDR1 LGHDT and CDR2 YNNKEL (reference sequence). This CDR3 region has 15 residues. Losses at the gene ends were 1 base for V and 6 bases for J; bases not matched to a gene: 6. CDR3 nucleotide sequence: TGTGCCAGCAGCCAAGGACAGGGCGTATTTCAGCCCCAGCATTTT. It encodes CASSQGQGVFQPQHF.

On this clone: Compared with germline, one end of the junction differs, possibly owing to a read error. The chain links TRBV12-3 or TRBV12-4 to TRBJ2-3; D gene ambiguous. The length of the CDR3 is 11 residues. The CDR3 DNA is TGTGCCAGCAGACTCACAGATGCGCAGTATTTT. Translating gives CASRLTDAQYF.

The V call is TRBV2, the J call TRBJ1-6, with D possibly matching TRBD1 (6 bases). Trimming cost V 4 bases and J 7 bases, with 14 bases left between them. Germline V CDR1 and CDR2: SNHLY, FYNNEI. The CDR3 extends over 15 amino acids. CDR3 bases: TGTGCCAGCAGTGCGGGTGGGGGCCTAAATTCACCCCTCCACTTT. Residues: CASSAGGGLNSPLHF.

V gene TRBV7-8 combines with J gene TRBJ1-2; TRBD1 might be the D (5 bases). V was trimmed by 0 bases and J by 6 bases, leaving 14 bases between them. CDR3 size: 15 residues. The germline CDR1 and CDR2 sequences are SGHVS and FQNEAQ. The CDR3 here is CASSLAARQGNGYTF. CDR3 DNA: TGTGCCAGCAGCTTAGCGGCACGTCAGGGTAATGGCTACACCTTC.

The V call is TRBV7-2, the J call TRBJ1-5; D remains ambiguous. Germline loops: CDR1 SGHTA, CDR2 FQGNSA. Trimming left V 11 bases short and J 3 bases short, with 14 bases between. This CDR3 spans 13 amino acids. CDR3 sequence: CAEVEQTNQPQHF. CDR3 sequence (DNA): TGTGCCGAGGTGGAGCAAACCAATCAGCCCCAGCATTTT.

The chain recombines TRBV5-1 with TRBJ2-7; 8 nucleotides match TRBD1. V lost 0 bases to trimming and J lost 11 bases; unmatched junction nucleotides: 7. The CDR3 contains 13 residues. Germline CDR1 SGHRS, CDR2 YFSETQ. In nucleotides, the CDR3 is TGCGCCAGCAGCTTGGCCACAGGGGGGCAGGAGTACTTC. Its protein product is CASSLATGGQEYF.